The 26 T cell receptor beta chains listed next were all sequenced from one sample in a study of CD8 T cells in Susac syndrome. The RNA input was about 0.5 to 1 ug, and it was reverse transcribed with random hexamers. One entry per CDR3 protein results from TCRdb running MiXCR on the immunoSEQ multiplex PCR reads. The data contain some 200,000 distinct CDR3 sequences, 95% of them seen just once; the ten biggest clones take up 0.075% to 0.1%. The sequencing input was CD4+ T cells from PBMCs. Every receptor here comes from a human donor with Susac syndrome.

The gene calls are TRBV4-2 and TRBJ2-3; no firm D call. Germline CDR1 is LGHNA and CDR2 is YNFKEQ. The CDR3 length is 15 residues. Between the trimmed V and J ends, which lost 2 bases and 0 bases, there was a span of 9 bases. Here the CDR3 DNA reads TGTGCCAGCAGCCAATCTTCGTCCAGCACAGATACGCAGTATTTT. This translates into CASSQSSSSTDTQYF.

This sequence joins TRBV29-1 and TRBJ2-7; 7 bases match TRBD2. Unmatched junction bases numbered 12, after V lost 6 bases and J lost 7 bases. CDR1 and CDR2 from the germline V gene are SQVTM and ANQGSEA. The CDR3 is 13 residues long. The DNA of the CDR3 is TGCAGCGTGACACCCGGGACTAAGAGGGAGCAGTACTTC. As protein: CSVTPGTKREQYF.

This rearrangement joins TRBV27 to TRBJ1-4, with TRBD1 matching 8 bases. Losses at the gene ends were 5 bases for V and 5 bases for J; bases not matched to a gene: 4. Germline CDR1 is MNHEY and CDR2 is SMNVEV (reference sequence). This CDR3 has 14 amino acids. CDR3 region: CASSRQGKNEKLFF. The CDR3 DNA reads TGTGCCAGCAGTCGACAGGGGAAGAATGAAAAACTGTTTTTT. The entire variable domain, with the rest obtained from reference TRBV27 and TRBJ1-4, is as follows: EAQVTQNPRYLITVTGKKLTVTCSQNMNHEYMSWYRQDPGLGLRQIYYSMNVEVTDKGDVPEGYKVSRKEKRNFPLILESPSPNQTSLYFCASSRQGKNEKLFFGSGTQLSVL.

This chain connects TRBV27 to TRBJ2-5; D unclear. Trimming took off 6 bases at V and 4 bases at J, with 12 bases between the two ends. Germline V gene sequence: CDR1 MNHEY, CDR2 SMNVEV (reference sequence). The CDR3 loop spans 13 amino acids. As DNA, the CDR3 is TGTGCCAGCAGACCCAGGATCTCAGAGACCCAGTACTTC. This codes for CASRPRISETQYF.

The V and J genes are TRBV7-9 and TRBJ1-5; no reliable D call. The CDR3 loop spans 14 amino acids. Germline values: CDR1 SEHNR, CDR2 FQNEAQ (reference sequence). V dropped 0 bases and J dropped 10 bases, with 13 bases sitting between them. The CDR3 DNA sequence: TGTGCCAGCAGCTTAGCCTTTAGCGAAGCTCCCCAGCATTTT. Amino acid sequence: CASSLAFSEAPQHF.

This chain uses TRBV30 with TRBJ1-6; tentatively, D is TRBD1 (6 bases). This CDR3 has 14 residues. From germline, CDR1 is GTSNPN and CDR2 SVGIG (reference sequence). Trimming left V 4 bases short and J 11 bases short, with 18 bases between. The CDR3 sequence: CAWNGPTGTAPLHF. As DNA, the CDR3 is TGTGCCTGGAACGGCCCAACAGGGACGGCACCCCTCCACTTT.

A single count supports this clonotype. V gene TRBV29-1 combines with J gene TRBJ2-1, with 13 nucleotides matching TRBD2. This CDR3 comprises 13 residues. Germline CDR1 reads SQVTM; CDR2 reads ANQGSEA. The J segment lost 7 bases and the V segment lost 7 bases, leaving 4 bases of the junction unmatched. The CDR3 region has the DNA TGCAGCGGGGGACTAGCGGGGCCGAATGAGCAGTTCTTC. This codes for CSGGLAGPNEQFF.

V is TRBV7-8 and J is TRBJ2-7; D not resolved. The length of the CDR3 is 15 residues. From germline, CDR1 is SGHVS and CDR2 FQNEAQ. V lost 5 bases, J lost 6 bases, and 20 bases lay in between. CDR3: CASSPILVGLSEQYF. DNA for the CDR3: TGTGCCAGCAGCCCCATCTTAGTCGGGCTCAGCGAGCAGTACTTC.

This rearrangement joins TRBV7-2 to TRBJ1-3; 7 positions agree with TRBD1. The CDR3 runs 15 residues. Germline loops: CDR1 SGHTA, CDR2 FQGNSA. With 3 bases clipped from V and 6 bases from J, the junction kept 8 bases outside the gene matches. CDR3: CASSFARTGVNTIYF. The CDR3 DNA reads TGTGCCAGCAGCTTTGCGCGGACAGGCGTAAACACCATATATTTT.

V is TRBV29-1 and J is TRBJ2-3; D ambiguous. The CDR3 is 14 amino acids. Germline CDR1 is SQVTM and CDR2 is ANQGSEA. Trimming pared 4 bases from V and 2 bases from J, leaving 13 bases between. Written as DNA, the CDR3 is TGCAGCGTTGTGTCGCAGCTACTCACAGATACGCAGTATTTT. Translated: CSVVSQLLTDTQYF.

The V and J genes are TRBV7-8 and TRBJ2-2, with TRBD1 identical over 7 bases. CDR1 and CDR2 (germline): SGHVS, FQNEAQ. The CDR3 spans 15 residues. The J segment lost 1 base and the V segment lost 5 bases, leaving 4 bases of the junction unmatched. The DNA of the CDR3 is TGTGCCAGCAGCCAGAGACAGGGGAACACCGGGGAGCTGTTTTTT. Translation: CASSQRQGNTGELFF. Filled out from reference TRBV7-8 and TRBJ2-2, the complete variable domain reads GAGVSQSPRYKVAKRGQDVALRCDPISGHVSLFWYQQALGQGPEFLTYFQNEAQLDKSGLPSDRFFAERPEGSVSTLKIQRTQQEDSAVYLCASSQRQGNTGELFFGEGSRLTVL.

The chain has TRBV5-1 and TRBJ2-5; 7 bases align to TRBD1. Looked up from germline, CDR1 is SGHRS and CDR2 is YFSETQ. V was clipped by 5 bases and J by 5 bases; unmatched bases: 9. This CDR3 has 14 residues. The CDR3 DNA is TGCGCCAGCAGACAGGGGTTGTCGGCGGAGACCCAGTACTTC. Its translation is CASRQGLSAETQYF.

The chain combines TRBV5-1 with TRBJ2-5; D call uncertain. The V and J ends lost 2 bases and 2 bases respectively, with 7 bases between them. The CDR3 is 13 residues long. Germline values: CDR1 SGHRS, CDR2 YFSETQ. The CDR3 loop reads CASSFNGQETQYF. In DNA form, the CDR3 reads TGCGCCAGCAGCTTTAACGGACAAGAGACCCAGTACTTC. Together with reference TRBV5-1 and TRBJ2-5, the CDR3 gives the full variable domain: KAGVTQTPRYLIKTRGQQVTLSCSPISGHRSVSWYQQTPGQGLQFLFEYFSETQRNKGNFPGRFSGRQFSNSRSEMNVSTLELGDSALYLCASSFNGQETQYFGPGTRLLVL.

The genes are TRBV19 and TRBJ2-5, with D unresolved. Trimming took 3 bases from V and 4 from J, leaving 12 bases between them. Germline CDR1 LNHDA, CDR2 SQIVND (reference sequence). This CDR3 has 14 residues. Here the CDR3 reads CASSMKEMRETQYF. Here the CDR3 DNA reads TGTGCCAGTAGTATGAAGGAGATGCGAGAGACCCAGTACTTC.

V usage is TRBV30 and J usage is TRBJ2-7; D not resolved. The V gene lost 3 bases and the J gene lost 5 bases, with 14 bases spanning the gap. There are 13 residues in the CDR3. CDR1 and CDR2 (germline): GTSNPN, SVGIG (reference sequence). This chain's CDR3 is CAWRPGPRDEQYF. The DNA for the CDR3 is TGTGCCTGGAGGCCAGGCCCTCGAGACGAGCAGTACTTC.

The chain carries TRBV20-1 and TRBJ1-4, with D tentatively TRBD1 (5 bases). CDR1 and CDR2 from the germline V gene are DFQATT and SNEGSKA (reference sequence). The CDR3 runs 15 residues. Trimming shortened V by 0 bases and J by 3 bases, and 11 bases separated the two germline ends. The CDR3 DNA follows: TGCAGTGCTAGAGATCGGTGGGGCTCTAATGAAAAACTGTTTTTT. Translating gives CSARDRWGSNEKLFF.

This sequence joins TRBV12-3 or TRBV12-4 and TRBJ2-2; 7 nucleotides align to TRBD1. Losses at the gene ends were 5 bases for V and 7 bases for J; bases not matched to a gene: 10. The CDR3 length is 15 residues. The CDR3 sequence: CASSGRTGLRGELFF. The CDR3 nucleotides read TGTGCCAGCAGTGGTCGGACAGGTCTCCGCGGGGAGCTGTTTTTT.

V is TRBV6-5 and J is TRBJ2-7; no clear D gene. In germline, CDR1 is MNHEY, CDR2 SVGAGI. This CDR3 spans 14 amino acids. The V end was cut by 0 bases, the J end by 0 bases, with 6 bases between. CDR3 region: CASSYSDSSYEQYF. The CDR3 DNA is TGTGCCAGCAGTTACTCAGATTCCTCCTACGAGCAGTACTTC.

The count of this clonotype is one. The chain combines TRBV4-2 with TRBJ2-5, with D tentatively TRBD2 (5 bases). The germline CDR1 and CDR2 sequences are LGHNA and YNFKEQ. This CDR3 is 16 amino acids long. V was pared by 0 bases and J by 5 bases, with 16 bases between. CDR3 protein: CASSQETQLAIETQYF. The CDR3 DNA is TGTGCCAGCAGCCAAGAAACCCAGCTAGCTATCGAGACCCAGTACTTC.

V usage is TRBV3-1 and J usage is TRBJ1-1; D call uncertain. The germline V and J ends were trimmed by 4 bases and 0 bases, with 9 bases remaining between them. The CDR3 length is 14 residues. Germline V gene data show CDR1 as LGHDT and CDR2 as YNNKEL (reference sequence). For the CDR3, the DNA is TGTGCCAGCAGCCTCTTGGCCCTGAACACTGAAGCTTTCTTT. It specifies CASSLLALNTEAFF.

This rearrangement joins TRBV25-1 to TRBJ2-5; D is uncertain. The V gene lost 3 bases and the J gene lost 7 bases, with 12 bases spanning the gap. This CDR3 is 13 amino acids long. Germline CDR1 MGHDK, CDR2 SYGVNS. DNA for the CDR3: TGTGCCAGCAGTGAGGTACAGCGCGGGACCCAGTACTTC. Protein: CASSEVQRGTQYF.

The CDR3 is CASSLAAGQETQYF. The DNA of the CDR3 is TGTGCCAGCAGCTTAGCTGCAGGGCAGGAGACCCAGTACTTC. The rearrangement joins TRBV11-2 to TRBJ2-5, with D possibly being TRBD1 (5 bases). CDR1 is SGHAT and CDR2 is FQNNGV in the germline V gene. The V gene lost 1 base and the J gene lost 5 bases, with 11 bases spanning the gap. The CDR3 consists of 14 residues.

Only one count was recorded for this clonotype. The rearrangement joins TRBV20-1 to TRBJ2-7; 8 nucleotides match TRBD2. Germline CDR1 and CDR2: DFQATT and SNEGSKA (reference sequence). Trimming took 5 bases from V and 6 from J; bases not matched to a gene: 9. CDR3 size: 13 residues. The CDR3: CSAGTGTRSEQYF. CDR3 nucleotides: TGCAGTGCTGGTACCGGGACTAGGAGCGAGCAGTACTTC.

The chain uses TRBV6-5 and TRBJ1-2, with 7 positions matching TRBD1. The CDR3 is 13 residues long. Trimming at V came to 8 bases and at J to 2 bases, leaving 5 bases not matched to a gene. Germline V gives CDR1 MNHEY, CDR2 SVGAGI. CDR3 residues: CASGQGENYGYTF. The CDR3 DNA is TGTGCCAGCGGGCAGGGGGAAAACTATGGCTACACCTTC.

This chain connects TRBV14 to TRBJ2-1, with 8 bases identical to TRBD2. Per germline, CDR1 SGHDN and CDR2 FVKESK. V shed 4 bases and J 4 bases; nucleotides not matched to a gene: 9. This CDR3 has 16 residues. CDR3 protein: CASSRLGAGVYNEQFF. In nucleotides, the CDR3 is TGTGCCAGCAGCCGCCTAGGAGCGGGGGTATACAATGAGCAGTTCTTC.

The chain couples TRBV2 to TRBJ2-7; D ambiguous. CDR1 is SNHLY and CDR2 is FYNNEI in the germline V gene. CDR3 length equals 12 residues. V was shortened by 8 bases and J by 2 bases, with 10 bases between the two germline ends. CDR3 nucleotides: TGTGCCAGCGAGCAGGAAGCCTACGAGCAGTACTTC. The encoded protein is CASEQEAYEQYF. The full variable domain, in which reference TRBV2 and TRBJ2-7 provide the parts outside the CDR3, is EPEVTQTPSHQVTQMGQEVILRCVPISNHLYFYWYRQILGQKVEFLVSFYNNEISEKSEIFDDQFSVERPDGSNFTLKIRSTKLEDSAMYFCASEQEAYEQYFGPGTRLTVT.